This TCR beta chain comes out of a study of blood T cell repertoires in COVID-19. Background on the study: The United States, Italy and Spain supplied acute and convalescent COVID-19 samples. Nucleic acid was either cDNA or gDNA, and it came from T cells, B-cell-depleted T cells, or PBMCs.

The repertoire was sequenced with immunoSEQ multiplex PCR; TCRdb's copy has only in-frame clones and lacks some. The sample holds about 250,000 clones, roughly 82% seen once. Trimming left V 6 bases short and J 7 bases short, with 13 bases between. The CDR3 contains 13 residues. The germline V gene encodes CDR1 ENHRY and CDR2 SYGVKD. The material sequenced was peripheral blood. The chain employs TRBV10-3 and TRBJ1-5; D is undetermined. This TCR was recovered from a woman of 80 years or more with active or convalescent COVID-19. CDR3 in DNA: TGTGCCATCAGAGATGACCGGGAACAGCCCCAGCATTTT. Amino acid sequence: CAIRDDREQPQHF.